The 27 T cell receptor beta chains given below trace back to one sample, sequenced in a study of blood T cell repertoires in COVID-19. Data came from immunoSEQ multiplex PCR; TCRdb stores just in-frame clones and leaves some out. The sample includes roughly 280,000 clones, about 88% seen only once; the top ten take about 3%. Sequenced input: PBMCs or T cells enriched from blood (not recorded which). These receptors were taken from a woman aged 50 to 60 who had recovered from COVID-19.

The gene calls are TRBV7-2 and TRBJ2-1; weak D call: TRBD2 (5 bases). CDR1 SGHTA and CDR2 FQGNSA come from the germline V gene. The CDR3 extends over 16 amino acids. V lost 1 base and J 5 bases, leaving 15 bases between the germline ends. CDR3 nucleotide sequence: TGTGCCAGCAGCTTAGTTGCAGGAGTCGGGGACAATGAGCAGTTCTTC. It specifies CASSLVAGVGDNEQFF.

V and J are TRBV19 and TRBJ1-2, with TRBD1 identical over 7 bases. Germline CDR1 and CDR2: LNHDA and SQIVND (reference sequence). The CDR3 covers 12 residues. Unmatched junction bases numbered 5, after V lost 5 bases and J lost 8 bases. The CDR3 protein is CASSERTGGYTF. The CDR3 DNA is TGTGCCAGTAGTGAGCGGACAGGAGGCTACACCTTC.

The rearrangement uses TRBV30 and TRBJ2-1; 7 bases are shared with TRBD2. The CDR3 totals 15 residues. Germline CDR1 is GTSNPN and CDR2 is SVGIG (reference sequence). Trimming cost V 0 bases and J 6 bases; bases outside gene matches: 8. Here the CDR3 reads CAWSVLAGVGNEQFF. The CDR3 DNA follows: TGTGCCTGGAGTGTACTTGCGGGAGTTGGCAATGAGCAGTTCTTC.

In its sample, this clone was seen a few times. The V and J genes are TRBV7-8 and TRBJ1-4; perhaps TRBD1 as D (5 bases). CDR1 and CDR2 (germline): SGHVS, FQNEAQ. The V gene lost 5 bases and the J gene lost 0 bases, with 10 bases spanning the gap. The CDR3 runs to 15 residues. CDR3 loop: CASSDRQTTNEKLFF. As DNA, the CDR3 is TGTGCCAGCAGCGACCGACAGACAACTAATGAAAAACTGTTTTTT.

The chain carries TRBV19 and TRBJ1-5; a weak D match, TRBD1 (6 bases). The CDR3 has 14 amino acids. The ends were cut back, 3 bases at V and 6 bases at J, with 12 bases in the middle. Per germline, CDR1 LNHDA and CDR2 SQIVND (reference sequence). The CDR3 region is CASSISGGVQPQHF. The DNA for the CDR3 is TGTGCCAGTAGTATCTCGGGGGGCGTTCAGCCCCAGCATTTT.

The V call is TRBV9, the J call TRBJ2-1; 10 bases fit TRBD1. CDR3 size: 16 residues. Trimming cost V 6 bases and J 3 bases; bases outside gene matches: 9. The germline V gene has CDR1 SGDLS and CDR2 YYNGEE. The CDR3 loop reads CASTRTGGTGYNEQFF. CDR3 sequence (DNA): TGTGCCAGCACCAGGACAGGGGGTACAGGCTACAATGAGCAGTTCTTC.

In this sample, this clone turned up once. The chain's CDR3 is CAWSPDTLYNSPLHF. The CDR3, as DNA: TGTGCCTGGAGTCCGGACACTCTCTATAATTCACCCCTCCACTTT. The V and J genes are TRBV30 and TRBJ1-6, with D perhaps matching TRBD1 (5 bases). Germline V gene lookup returns CDR1 GTSNPN and CDR2 SVGIG (reference sequence). The CDR3 covers 15 residues. V dropped 2 bases and J dropped 3 bases, with 11 bases sitting between them.

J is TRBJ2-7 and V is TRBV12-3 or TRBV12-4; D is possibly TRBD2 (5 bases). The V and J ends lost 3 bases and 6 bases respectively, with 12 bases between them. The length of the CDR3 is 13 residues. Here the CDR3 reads CASSFGLASEQYF. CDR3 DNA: TGTGCCAGCAGTTTTGGTCTAGCAAGCGAGCAGTACTTC.

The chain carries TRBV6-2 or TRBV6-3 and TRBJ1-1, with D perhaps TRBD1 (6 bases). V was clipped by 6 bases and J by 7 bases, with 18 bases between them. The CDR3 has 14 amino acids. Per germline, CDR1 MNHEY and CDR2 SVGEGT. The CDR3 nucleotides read TGTGCCAGCAGCCAACAGGGTAAGGCTGATGAAGCTTTCTTT. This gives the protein CASSQQGKADEAFF.

CDR3 sequence: CASSQSTDRSTGNTIYF. CDR3 bases: TGTGCCAGCAGCCAATCTACTGACAGGTCGACTGGAAACACCATATATTTT. V usage is TRBV3-1 (or the pseudogene TRBV3-2) and J usage is TRBJ1-3, with D possibly being TRBD1 (6 bases). Trimming left V 2 bases short and J 2 bases short, with 16 bases between. This CDR3 has 17 amino acids. Germline V CDR1 and CDR2: LGHDT, YNNKEL (reference sequence).

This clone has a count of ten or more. The CDR3 reads CASSQLAVSGNTIYF. In DNA, the CDR3 is TGTGCCAGCAGCCAACTAGCAGTCTCTGGAAACACCATATATTTT. This chain links TRBV14 with TRBJ1-3; D is uncertain. The germline V gene encodes CDR1 SGHDN and CDR2 FVKESK. V shed 2 bases and J shed 0 bases, with 8 bases lying between them. The CDR3 covers 15 residues.

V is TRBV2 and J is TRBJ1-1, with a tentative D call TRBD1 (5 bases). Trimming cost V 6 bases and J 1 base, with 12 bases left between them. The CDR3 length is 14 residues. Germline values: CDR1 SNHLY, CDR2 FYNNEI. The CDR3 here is CASRSHRTNTEAFF. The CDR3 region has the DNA TGTGCCAGCAGGTCACACAGGACGAACACTGAAGCTTTCTTT.

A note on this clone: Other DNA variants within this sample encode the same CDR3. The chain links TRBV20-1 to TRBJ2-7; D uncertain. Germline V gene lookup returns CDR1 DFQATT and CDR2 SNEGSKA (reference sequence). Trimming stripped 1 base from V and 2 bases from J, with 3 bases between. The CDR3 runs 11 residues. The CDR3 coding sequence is TGCAGTGCTAGAGTTACCTACGAGCAGTACTTC. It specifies CSARVTYEQYF.

CDR3 in DNA: TGTGCCAGCAGCTCTCTGACAGGGGCTCAAGAGACCCAGTACTTC. This sequence encodes CASSSLTGAQETQYF. This sequence joins TRBV5-8 and TRBJ2-5, with 8 bases matching TRBD1. V was clipped by 3 bases and J by 2 bases; unmatched bases: 6. The CDR3 runs 15 residues. CDR1 is SGHTS and CDR2 is YDEGEE in the germline V gene.

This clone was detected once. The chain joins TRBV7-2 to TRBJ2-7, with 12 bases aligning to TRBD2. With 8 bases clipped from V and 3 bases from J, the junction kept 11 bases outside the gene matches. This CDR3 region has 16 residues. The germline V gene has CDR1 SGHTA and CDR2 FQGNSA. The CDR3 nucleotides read TGTGCCAGCGACTCTAGCGGGAGGGCCGGTTTCTACGAGCAGTACTTC. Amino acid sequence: CASDSSGRAGFYEQYF.

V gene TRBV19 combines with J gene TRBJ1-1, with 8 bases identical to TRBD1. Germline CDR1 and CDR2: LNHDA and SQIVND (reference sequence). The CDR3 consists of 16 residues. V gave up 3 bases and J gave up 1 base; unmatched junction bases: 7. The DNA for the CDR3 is TGTGCCAGTAGTATTCGTCAGGGGGCGCGGAACACTGAAGCTTTCTTT. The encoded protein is CASSIRQGARNTEAFF.

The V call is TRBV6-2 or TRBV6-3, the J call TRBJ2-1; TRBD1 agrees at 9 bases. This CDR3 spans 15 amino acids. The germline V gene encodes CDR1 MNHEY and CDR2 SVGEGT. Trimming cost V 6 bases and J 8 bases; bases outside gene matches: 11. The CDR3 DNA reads TGTGCCAGCAGCGACAGGGGGTCAGGAGGGGATGAGCAGTTCTTC. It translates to CASSDRGSGGDEQFF.

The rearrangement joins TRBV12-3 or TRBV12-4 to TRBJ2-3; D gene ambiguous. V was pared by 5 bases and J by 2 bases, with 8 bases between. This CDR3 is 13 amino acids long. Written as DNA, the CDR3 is TGTGCCAGCAGTCTACGGTTCACAGATACGCAGTATTTT. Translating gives CASSLRFTDTQYF.

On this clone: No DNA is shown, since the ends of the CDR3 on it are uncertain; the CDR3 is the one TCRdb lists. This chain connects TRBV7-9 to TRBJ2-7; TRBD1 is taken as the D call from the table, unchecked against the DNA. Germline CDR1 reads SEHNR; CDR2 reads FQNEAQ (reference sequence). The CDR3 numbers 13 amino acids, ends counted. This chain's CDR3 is CASSLGVGPGSDF.

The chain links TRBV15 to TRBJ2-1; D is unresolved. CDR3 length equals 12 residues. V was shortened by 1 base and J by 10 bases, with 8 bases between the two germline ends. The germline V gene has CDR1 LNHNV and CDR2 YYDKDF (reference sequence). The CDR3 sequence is CATSRVGSEQFF. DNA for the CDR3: TGTGCCACCAGCAGAGTAGGTAGCGAGCAGTTCTTC.

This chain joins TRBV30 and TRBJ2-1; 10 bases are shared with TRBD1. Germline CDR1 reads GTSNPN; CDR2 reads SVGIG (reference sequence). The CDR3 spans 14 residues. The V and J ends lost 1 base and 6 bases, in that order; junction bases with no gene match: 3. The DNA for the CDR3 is TGTGCCTGGAGTGACGACAGGGGGCGCAATGAGCAGTTCTTC. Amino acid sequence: CAWSDDRGRNEQFF.

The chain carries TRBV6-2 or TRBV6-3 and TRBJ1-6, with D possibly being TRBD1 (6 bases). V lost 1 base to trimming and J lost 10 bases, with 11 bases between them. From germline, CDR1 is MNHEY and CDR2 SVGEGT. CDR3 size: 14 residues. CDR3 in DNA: TGTGCCAGCAGTTACTACAGGGCAACGTCACCCCTCCACTTT. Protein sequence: CASSYYRATSPLHF.

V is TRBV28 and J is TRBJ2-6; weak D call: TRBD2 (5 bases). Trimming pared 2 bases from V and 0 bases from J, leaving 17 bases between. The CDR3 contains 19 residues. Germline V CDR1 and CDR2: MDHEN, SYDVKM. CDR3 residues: CASSLPGPSRHSGANVLTF. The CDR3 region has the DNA TGTGCCAGCAGTTTACCGGGCCCTAGCAGACACTCTGGGGCCAACGTCCTGACTTTC. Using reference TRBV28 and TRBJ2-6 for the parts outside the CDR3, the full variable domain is DVKVTQSSRYLVKRTGEKVFLECVQDMDHENMFWYRQDPGLGLRLIYFSYDVKMKEKGDIPEGYSVSREKKERFSLILESASTNQTSMYLCASSLPGPSRHSGANVLTFGAGSRLTVL.

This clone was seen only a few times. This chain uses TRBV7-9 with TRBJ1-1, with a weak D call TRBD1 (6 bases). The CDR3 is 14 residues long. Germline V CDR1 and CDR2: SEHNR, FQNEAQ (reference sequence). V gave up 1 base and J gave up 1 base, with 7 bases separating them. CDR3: CASSLGQANTEAFF. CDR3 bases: TGTGCCAGCAGCTTAGGACAGGCGAACACTGAAGCTTTCTTT.

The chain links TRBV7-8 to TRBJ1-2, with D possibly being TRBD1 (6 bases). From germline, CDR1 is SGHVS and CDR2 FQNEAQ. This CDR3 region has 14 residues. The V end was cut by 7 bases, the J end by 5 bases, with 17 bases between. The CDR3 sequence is CASTTGGGAYGYTF. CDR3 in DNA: TGTGCCAGCACCACCGGGGGGGGCGCGTATGGCTACACCTTC.

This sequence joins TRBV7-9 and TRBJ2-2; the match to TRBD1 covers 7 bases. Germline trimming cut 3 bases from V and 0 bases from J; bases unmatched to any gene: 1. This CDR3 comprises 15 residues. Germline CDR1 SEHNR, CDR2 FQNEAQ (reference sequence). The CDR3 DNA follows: TGTGCCAGCAGCTTCACAGGGGCGAACACCGGGGAGCTGTTTTTT. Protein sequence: CASSFTGANTGELFF. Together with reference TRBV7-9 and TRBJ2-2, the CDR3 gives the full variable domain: DTGVSQNPRHKITKRGQNVTFRCDPISEHNRLYWYRQTLGQGPEFLTYFQNEAQLEKSRLLSDRFSAERPKGSFSTLEIQRTEQGDSAMYLCASSFTGANTGELFFGEGSRLTVL.

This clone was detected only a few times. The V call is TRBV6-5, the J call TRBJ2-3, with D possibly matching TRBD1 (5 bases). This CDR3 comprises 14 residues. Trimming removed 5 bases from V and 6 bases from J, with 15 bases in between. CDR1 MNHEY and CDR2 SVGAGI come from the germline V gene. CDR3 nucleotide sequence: TGTGCCAGCAGTAAGACAGCCTTTGGGGATACGCAGTATTTT. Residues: CASSKTAFGDTQYF.